This TCR beta chain appears in the sequencing data of a study of radiation and T cells in renal cell carcinoma. Study observations and caveats: Dominant CDR3 motifs were more common in irradiated tumors than controls.

Clones were sequenced by immunoSEQ multiplex PCR, and TCRdb holds only the in-frame ones, with some missing. The sample yields about 20,000 clones, 50% to 65% seen once. V was pared by 4 bases and J by 4 bases, with 6 bases between. The CDR3 has 12 residues. Germline loops: CDR1 SEHNR, CDR2 FQNEAQ (reference sequence). Noted treatment: 15 Gy SBRT to primary tumor, nephrectomy 4 weeks later. This clone was detected a few times. Its specificity is unknown. The sequencing used tumor tissue, collected from a patient whose treatment included radiotherapy and nephrectomy. The clonotype was recovered from a woman aged 70-85 years with renal cell carcinoma. V is TRBV7-9 and J is TRBJ2-3; D gene ambiguous. The CDR3: CASSSWSDTQYF. The CDR3, as DNA: TGTGCCAGCAGCTCGTGGTCAGATACGCAGTATTTT. Full variable domain (remainder filled in from reference TRBV7-9 and TRBJ2-3): DTGVSQNPRHKITKRGQNVTFRCDPISEHNRLYWYRQTLGQGPEFLTYFQNEAQLEKSRLLSDRFSAERPKGSFSTLEIQRTEQGDSAMYLCASSSWSDTQYFGPGTRLTVL.